The 19 T cell receptor beta chains below all came from one sample that was sequenced in a study of blood T cells in healthy people across ages. Next came a second PCR, run for about 7 to 12 cycles, which used a sample-barcoded 5' primer along with a J-beta primer mix. TCRdb recomputed calls from the 5' RACE reads with MiXCR, one row per CDR3 protein. The top ten hold 10% to 15% of the sample, which has some 880,000 distinct CDR3 sequences, under 40% seen once. Sequenced: blood. All receptors derive from a young man in good health.

In its sample, this clonotype was seen once. The V and J genes are TRBV5-1 and TRBJ1-2; D remains ambiguous. The germline V gene encodes CDR1 SGHRS and CDR2 YFSETQ. V gave up 0 bases and J gave up 8 bases, with 14 bases separating them. The CDR3 loop spans 14 amino acids. The CDR3 reads CASSLALSLEGYTF. The CDR3, as DNA: TGCGCCAGCAGCTTGGCCCTTTCCCTGGAAGGCTACACCTTC.

This chain's CDR3 is CASSQDDRDRGLVRETQFF. CDR3 in DNA: TGTGCCAGCAGCCAAGACGACCGGGACAGGGGACTAGTCCGGGAGACCCAGTTCTTC. The chain links TRBV3-1 to TRBJ2-1, with 10 bases identical to TRBD1. V lost 0 bases to trimming and J lost 13 bases; unmatched junction nucleotides: 21. Germline-derived CDR1 and CDR2 are LGHDT and YNNKEL (reference sequence). The CDR3 covers 19 residues.

This clonotype was found a few times. The chain is built from TRBV30 and TRBJ1-2; D possibly corresponds to TRBD1 (5 bases). Germline-derived CDR1 and CDR2 are GTSNPN and SVGIG (reference sequence). Trimming shortened V by 6 bases and J by 4 bases, and 12 bases separated the two germline ends. CDR3 size: 12 residues. The CDR3 DNA follows: TGTGCCTGCCAACAGGACCCCTATGGCTACACCTTC. This sequence encodes CACQQDPYGYTF.

The chain uses TRBV18 and TRBJ2-5; 10 positions agree with TRBD2. The DNA end is more similar to TRBJ2-4, so the J call may be wrong. CDR1 and CDR2 from the germline V gene are KGHSH and LQKENI. The CDR3 has 16 residues. Here the CDR3 reads CASSPGSGLAFGIQYF. CDR3 sequence (DNA): TGTGCCAGCTCACCGGGGTCGGGACTAGCGTTCGGCATTCAGTACTTC.

This clonotype was observed a few times. This chain connects TRBV10-3 to TRBJ1-5; TRBD1 aligns across 10 bases. The trim removed 5 bases at V and 7 bases at J, leaving 5 bases unmatched. CDR1 and CDR2 from the germline V gene are ENHRY and SYGVKD. This CDR3 has 14 amino acids. The CDR3 region has the DNA TGTGCCATCAGTACGGGACAGGGGTGGCAGCCCCAGCATTTT. This translates into CAISTGQGWQPQHF.

This clonotype appeared a few times. The chain uses TRBV29-1 and TRBJ1-1; D gene ambiguous. Trimming left V 5 bases short and J 0 bases short, with 10 bases between. CDR1 is SQVTM, CDR2 ANQGSEA, per germline. This CDR3 comprises 13 residues. This CDR3 reads CSVPLNVNTEAFF. CDR3 sequence (DNA): TGCAGCGTTCCTTTGAATGTGAACACTGAAGCTTTCTTT. The whole variable domain, filled in from reference TRBV29-1 and TRBJ1-1, reads SAVISQKPSRDICQRGTSLTIQCQVDSQVTMMFWYRQQPGQSLTLIATANQGSEATYESGFVIDKFPISRPNLTFSTLTVSNMSPEDSSIYLCSVPLNVNTEAFFGQGTRLTVV.

At least ten counts were recorded for this clonotype. The chain carries TRBV12-3 or TRBV12-4 and TRBJ2-1; weak D call: TRBD2 (5 bases). The CDR3 contains 15 residues. Trimming left V 5 bases short and J 4 bases short, with 15 bases between. For the CDR3, the DNA is TGTGCCAGCAGTCTGAGACTAAATGTATACAATGAGCAGTTCTTC. Translation: CASSLRLNVYNEQFF.

The chain is built from TRBV3-1 and TRBJ2-7; tentative D call: TRBD2 (6 bases). The J call may be mistaken, given a closer DNA end match to TRBJ2-5. Germline V gene sequence: CDR1 LGHDT, CDR2 YNNKEL (reference sequence). This CDR3 is built from 16 residues. CDR3 DNA sequence: TGTGCCAGCAGCCTACGGACGCCGGGCGGGAAGGAGACCCAGTACTTC. Translating it yields CASSLRTPGGKETQYF.

Concerning this clonotype itself: This may arise from a read error, as a much more abundant clone is one base away. CDR3 region: CASTLDGRGRYGYTF. The CDR3 DNA sequence: TGTGCCAGCACCTTGGATGGACGGGGCCGCTATGGCTACACCTTC. The V call is TRBV6-2 or TRBV6-3, the J call TRBJ1-2; weak D call: TRBD1 (5 bases). V was clipped by 7 bases and J by 4 bases, with 19 bases between them. In germline, CDR1 is MNHEY, CDR2 SVGEGT. The CDR3 sequence is 15 residues long.

This rearrangement joins TRBV28 to TRBJ2-2, with 7 positions matching TRBD1. CDR3 length: 16 amino acids. The germline V gene encodes CDR1 MDHEN and CDR2 SYDVKM. The V gene end was trimmed by 7 bases and the J gene end by 4 bases; junction bases not matched to a gene: 12. The DNA for the CDR3 is TGTGCCAGCATCCACCTCCGGGACAGACCCACCGGGGAGCTGTTTTTT. It codes for CASIHLRDRPTGELFF.

The table lists this clonotype with a few counts. The chain recombines TRBV3-1 with TRBJ1-2; tentatively, D is TRBD1 (5 bases). Germline loops: CDR1 LGHDT, CDR2 YNNKEL (reference sequence). V was pared by 7 bases and J by 3 bases, with 18 bases between. CDR3 length equals 15 residues. In DNA form, the CDR3 reads TGTGCCAGCACCCCCACGGGGGGAATTGACTATGGCTACACCTTC. This translates into CASTPTGGIDYGYTF.

V usage is TRBV7-9 and J usage is TRBJ2-7, with a weak D call TRBD2 (7 bases). This CDR3 region has 14 residues. CDR1 and CDR2 from the germline V gene are SEHNR and FQNEAQ (reference sequence). V was shortened by 5 bases and J by 7 bases, with 18 bases between the two germline ends. CDR3 amino acids: CASSPGRGDNEQYF. CDR3 in DNA: TGTGCCAGCAGCCCAGGTCGGGGGGACAATGAGCAGTACTTC.

With respect to this clonotype: A much larger clone lies a single base off, so this may be a read error. The chain combines TRBV4-1 with TRBJ2-5; no reliable D call. The CDR3 has 17 residues. V dropped 0 bases and J dropped 1 base, with 15 bases sitting between them. Germline CDR1 MGHRA, CDR2 YSYEKL. The CDR3: CASSQDYSVGLQETQYF. DNA of the CDR3: TGCGCCAGCAGCCAAGATTACAGCGTGGGCCTCCAAGAGACCCAGTACTTC.

This clonotype was found many times. The genes are TRBV20-1 and TRBJ2-3, with 12 nucleotides matching TRBD2. The germline gives CDR1 DFQATT, CDR2 SNEGSKA (reference sequence). After removal of 6 bases from V and 6 bases from J, the junction contained 16 bases not matched to a gene. The CDR3 totals 17 residues. CDR3 DNA sequence: TGCAGTGCAAATACCCCCTCTAGCGGGGGGGCCTGGGATACGCAGTATTTT. The encoded protein is CSANTPSSGGAWDTQYF.

This chain links TRBV4-3 with TRBJ1-2, with D unclear. V lost 0 bases and J 8 bases, leaving 19 bases between the germline ends. The germline V gene encodes CDR1 LGHNA and CDR2 YSLEER. This CDR3 region has 16 residues. CDR3: CASSQDLLLWARGYTF. The CDR3 DNA reads as TGCGCCAGCAGCCAAGATCTTCTGTTGTGGGCCCGCGGCTACACCTTC.

In its sample, this clonotype was seen once. CDR3 in amino acids: CAISPDISTDTQYF. As DNA, the CDR3 is TGTGCCATCAGCCCGGACATTAGCACAGATACGCAGTATTTT. The chain uses TRBV10-3 and TRBJ2-3, with a tentative D call TRBD1 (5 bases). V shed 6 bases and J shed 0 bases, with 10 bases lying between them. From germline, CDR1 is ENHRY and CDR2 SYGVKD. This CDR3 is built from 14 residues.

This sequence joins TRBV28 and TRBJ2-7; 8 nucleotides align to TRBD1. V shed 5 bases, J shed 4 bases, and the junction held 7 bases outside the gene matches. Germline loops: CDR1 MDHEN, CDR2 SYDVKM. This CDR3 has 14 amino acids. The CDR3 reads CASSPRTGMYEQYF. The CDR3 coding sequence is TGTGCCAGCAGTCCCAGGACAGGGATGTACGAGCAGTACTTC.

The J gene is TRBJ2-1, the V gene TRBV11-2; weak D call: TRBD1 (6 bases). Germline CDR1 reads SGHAT; CDR2 reads FQNNGV. The CDR3 runs to 15 residues. Trimming cost V 5 bases and J 10 bases, with 21 bases left between them. This CDR3 reads CASSIRQAGLGEQFF. Written as DNA, the CDR3 is TGTGCCAGCAGCATTAGACAGGCCGGTCTAGGGGAGCAGTTCTTC.

V and J are TRBV5-1 and TRBJ2-3; TRBD1 aligns across 10 bases. The CDR3 loop spans 15 amino acids. Germline CDR1 SGHRS, CDR2 YFSETQ. After removal of 0 bases from V and 4 bases from J, the junction contained 2 bases not matched to a gene. The CDR3 DNA follows: TGCGCCAGCAGCTTGGAGGGACAGGGGTCAGATACGCAGTATTTT. Residues: CASSLEGQGSDTQYF.